This T cell receptor beta chain appears in the sequencing data of a study of T cell changes during pregnancy in multiple sclerosis. This CDR3 region has 14 residues. The ends lost 5 bases at V and 4 bases at J; junction bases unmatched: 7. Germline V CDR1 and CDR2: SGHVS, FQNEAQ. The data were produced by immunoSEQ multiplex PCR, yet TCRdb's version contains in-frame clones alone and is incomplete. The sample consists of under 40,000 clones, about nine tenths of them appearing once. This clonotype originated in a female donor with multiple sclerosis, enrolled in a pregnancy study. This sequence joins TRBV7-8 and TRBJ1-1, with TRBD1 matching 7 bases. Sequenced here: CD8+ T cells from peripheral blood mononuclear cells, sampled before pregnancy. In DNA form, the CDR3 reads TGTGCCAGCAGCACGACAGGGCGAGCCACTGAAGCTTTCTTT. Its translation: CASSTTGRATEAFF.